The rows below give T cell receptor beta chains drawn from one sample of a study of technical replicates of blood from a few donors. Sequencing used immunoSEQ multiplex PCR; TCRdb keeps in-frame clones, though not all of them. The repertoire includes about 68,000 clones, 95% to 97% of them detected once, and roughly 0.26% sits in the top ten. The specimen sequenced was T cells isolated from PBMCs. The receptors were gathered from a human donor in good health. CDR3s include the opening cysteine and the closing phenylalanine or tryptophan. Each record gives: V gene, clone size, D gene, J gene, CDR3 protein, CDR3 DNA. The D gene is left open where the match is weak. The size field is filled for only some rows; it gives once, few, many or a size class.

TRBV5-1	.	TRBD1	TRBJ2-2	CASSWTGPNTGELFF	TGCGCCAGCAGCTGGACAGGGCCGAACACCGGGGAGCTGTTTTTT
TRBV6-1	.	.	TRBJ2-7	CASNQAASRLDEQYF	TGTGCCAGCAACCAGGCAGCCTCTCGGTTGGACGAGCAGTACTTC
TRBV5-1	.	TRBD1	TRBJ2-5	CASTLAGQAEQETQYF	TGCGCCAGCACCCTGGCGGGACAGGCGGAACAAGAGACCCAGTACTTC
TRBV5-4	.	.	TRBJ2-3	CASSSKTYTDTQYF	TGTGCCAGCAGCTCAAAAACCTACACAGATACGCAGTATTTT
TRBV5-6	.	TRBD2	TRBJ2-7	CASSLEWGLAGGNEQYF	TGTGCCAGCAGCTTGGAGTGGGGACTAGCGGGAGGAAACGAGCAGTACTTC
TRBV4-3	.	TRBD2	TRBJ2-7	CASSQSGRFGYEQYF	TGCGCCAGCAGCCAAAGCGGGAGGTTTGGTTACGAGCAGTACTTC
TRBV5-1	.	.	TRBJ1-4	CASSLDYATNEKLFF	TGCGCCAGCAGCTTGGATTATGCAACTAATGAAAAACTGTTTTTT
TRBV4-2	.	.	TRBJ1-4	CASSQDGEGETEKLFF	TGTGCCAGCAGCCAAGACGGCGAGGGGGAGACTGAAAAACTGTTTTTT
TRBV9	.	.	TRBJ1-2	CASSVAWQDGYTF	TGTGCCAGCAGCGTAGCTTGGCAGGATGGCTACACCTTC
TRBV19	.	TRBD1	TRBJ2-5	CASSISTGIETQYF	TGTGCCAGTAGTATCTCGACAGGGATAGAGACCCAGTACTTC
TRBV5-1	.	.	TRBJ2-1	CASSESRGGIYNEQFF	TGCGCCAGCAGCGAATCGCGAGGCGGGATTTACAATGAGCAGTTCTTC
TRBV5-6	.	TRBD2	TRBJ2-1	CASSLVALAEQFF	TGTGCCAGCAGCTTGGTGGCACTAGCGGAGCAGTTCTTC
TRBV10-1	.	.	TRBJ1-1	CASSDPRGGNTEAFF	TGCGCCAGCAGTGACCCTAGGGGGGGAAACACTGAAGCTTTCTTT
TRBV18	.	TRBD2	TRBJ2-3	CASTNRLAGETDTQYF	TGTGCCAGCACAAATCGACTAGCGGGGGAGACAGATACGCAGTATTTT
TRBV19	.	TRBD2	TRBJ2-7	CASSILGLAGSYEQYF	TGTGCCAGTAGTATCCTGGGACTAGCGGGATCCTACGAGCAGTACTTC
TRBV29-1	.	TRBD1	TRBJ1-2	CSAGQEAGYTF	TGCAGCGCAGGACAGGAAGCTGGCTACACCTTC
TRBV27	.	.	TRBJ2-1	CASSLLGGEQFF	TGTGCCAGCAGTTTACTGGGAGGAGAGCAGTTCTTC
TRBV27	.	.	TRBJ2-1	CASSLSSAGPSYNEQFF	TGTGCCAGCAGTTTATCTTCGGCGGGACCTTCCTACAATGAGCAGTTCTTC
TRBV19	.	TRBD1	TRBJ1-2	CASMGQGLPNYGYTF	TGTGCCAGTATGGGACAGGGGCTGCCTAACTATGGCTACACCTTC
TRBV5-4	.	TRBD1	TRBJ1-2	CASSPRGVYGYTF	TGTGCCAGCAGCCCCAGGGGGGTCTATGGCTACACCTTC
TRBV15	once	.	TRBJ2-1	CATSRDSGHNEQFF	TGTGCCACCAGCAGAGATTCAGGCCACAATGAGCAGTTCTTC
TRBV7-6	.	TRBD2	TRBJ2-5	CASSLGIFAGGPKTQYF	TGTGCCAGCAGCTTGGGGATATTTGCGGGAGGGCCGAAGACCCAGTACTTC
TRBV7-9	once	.	TRBJ1-4	CASSLVLASEKLFF	TGTGCCAGCAGCTTAGTTTTAGCGAGTGAAAAACTGTTTTTT
TRBV6-5	.	TRBD1	TRBJ1-2	CASSLRDSSYGYTF	TGTGCCAGCAGTTTGCGGGACAGTTCATATGGCTACACCTTC
TRBV30	.	.	TRBJ2-7	CAWNRELNDEQYF	TGTGCCTGGAACAGGGAACTAAACGACGAGCAGTACTTC
TRBV30	.	.	TRBJ1-2	CAWSGVPGDGYTF	TGTGCCTGGAGTGGTGTGCCAGGTGATGGCTACACCTTC
TRBV11-2	.	.	TRBJ2-5	CASSSSRSETQYF	TGTGCCAGCAGCTCTTCCCGTTCAGAGACCCAGTACTTC
TRBV6-5	.	.	TRBJ2-7	CASSYSGRGIIYEQYF	TGTGCCAGCAGTTACTCTGGGAGGGGGATAATCTACGAGCAGTACTTC
TRBV2	.	TRBD1	TRBJ1-3	CASSEMGQLAGNTIYF	TGTGCCAGCAGTGAAATGGGACAGTTAGCTGGAAACACCATATATTTT
TRBV5-6	.	TRBD2	TRBJ2-5	CASSSTASGETQYF	TGTGCCAGCAGCTCCACAGCTAGCGGGGAAACCCAGTACTTC
TRBV6-6	.	.	TRBJ1-1	CASSYRNTEAFF	TGTGCCAGCAGTTACCGGAACACTGAAGCTTTCTTT
TRBV10-3	.	.	TRBJ2-2	CAISKEITGELFF	TGTGCCATCAGTAAGGAGATCACCGGGGAGCTGTTTTTT
TRBV5-1	.	TRBD1	TRBJ2-7	CASSPAGGASSYEQYF	TGCGCCAGCAGCCCCGCAGGGGGTGCTAGCTCCTACGAGCAGTACTTC
TRBV5-4	once	.	TRBJ2-2	CASGLGPYTGELFF	TGTGCCAGCGGGTTGGGGCCTTACACCGGGGAGCTGTTTTTT
TRBV7-2	.	TRBD2	TRBJ2-1	CASSGLAGEVGNNEQFF	TGTGCCAGCAGCGGACTAGCGGGAGAGGTGGGGAACAATGAGCAGTTCTTC
TRBV6-5	.	TRBD1	TRBJ2-1	CASSYRGLDEQFF	TGTGCCAGCAGTTACAGGGGGCTAGATGAGCAGTTCTTC
TRBV6-6	.	TRBD2	TRBJ2-7	CASSLSGRTHEQYF	TGTGCCAGCAGCCTTAGCGGGAGGACTCACGAGCAGTACTTC
TRBV5-1	.	TRBD2	TRBJ2-7	CASSLASSGSYEQYF	TGCGCCAGCAGCTTGGCGTCTAGCGGGAGCTACGAGCAGTACTTC
TRBV11-2	.	.	TRBJ1-2	CASSLTHSTDYGYTF	TGTGCCAGCAGCTTAACCCACTCCACAGACTATGGCTACACCTTC
TRBV19	.	.	TRBJ2-7	CASSILPSETYEQYF	TGTGCCAGTAGTATACTCCCTAGCGAGACCTACGAGCAGTACTTC
TRBV6-1	.	.	TRBJ2-6	CASSDRQSNSGANVLTF	TGTGCCAGCAGTGACCGACAGTCAAACTCTGGGGCCAACGTCCTGACTTTC
TRBV5-1	.	TRBD2	TRBJ2-1	CASSLAVAGGFEQFF	TGCGCCAGCAGCTTGGCAGTAGCGGGAGGATTTGAGCAGTTCTTC
TRBV28	.	.	TRBJ1-2	CASSFRTSGGDGYTF	TGTGCCAGCAGTTTCCGCACCTCCGGGGGGGATGGCTACACCTTC
TRBV21-1	.	.	TRBJ1-2	CASLRGSNYGYTF	TGTGCCAGCCTCAGGGGGTCTAACTATGGCTACACCTTC
TRBV20-1	.	.	TRBJ1-1	CSARRVWAFF	TGCAGTGCTAGGAGGGTGTGGGCTTTCTTT
TRBV10-3	.	TRBD2	TRBJ2-5	CAIRAGAGETQYF	TGTGCCATCAGAGCGGGAGCGGGAGAGACCCAGTACTTC
TRBV30	.	.	TRBJ2-6	CAWSVRAGANVLTF	TGTGCCTGGAGTGTCAGGGCTGGGGCCAACGTCCTGACTTTC